These T cell receptor beta chains were read from a single sample in a study of T cells in Graves' hyperthyroidism and ophthalmopathy. One entry per CDR3 protein results from TCRdb running MiXCR on the multiplex PCR reads. The sample carries around 380,000 distinct CDR3 sequences, approximately 15% recorded once. Sample: blood. All receptors derive from a man aged 25-40 years with Graves' hyperthyroidism that later progressed to Graves' ophthalmopathy. Both conserved end residues are part of each CDR3. The order of the fields is clone size, J gene, D gene, V gene, CDR3 protein, CDR3 DNA. D genes are given only for firm matches. Clone size appears in some rows only: once, few, many, or a class for an expanded clone.

abundance: few
j_gene: TRBJ2-5
d_gene: TRBD1
v_gene: TRBV9
CDR3aa: CASSGPGTGGSQETQYF
CDR3nt: TGTGCCAGCAGCGGTCCCGGGACAGGGGGATCCCAAGAGACCCAGTACTTC

abundance: many
j_gene: TRBJ2-5
d_gene: -
v_gene: TRBV11-2
CDR3aa: CASSHRDGAILETQYF
CDR3nt: TGTGCCAGCAGCCACCGAGATGGGGCGATCCTAGAGACCCAGTACTTC

abundance: many
j_gene: TRBJ1-4
d_gene: -
v_gene: TRBV6-6
CDR3aa: CASSYSGEKLFF
CDR3nt: TGTGCCAGCAGTTACTCGGGTGAAAAACTGTTTTTT

abundance: few
j_gene: TRBJ2-7
d_gene: -
v_gene: TRBV7-9
CDR3aa: CASSSLDYVGYEQYF
CDR3nt: TGTGCCAGCAGCTCACTGGACTACGTGGGGTACGAGCAGTACTTC

abundance: -
j_gene: TRBJ1-5
d_gene: TRBD1
v_gene: TRBV28
CDR3aa: CASRKIETGVQPQHF
CDR3nt: TGTGCCAGCAGAAAAATTGAGACAGGGGTTCAGCCCCAGCATTTT

abundance: few
j_gene: TRBJ1-6
d_gene: -
v_gene: TRBV28
CDR3aa: CASTTLLGLSPLHF
CDR3nt: TGTGCCAGCACCACCCTTCTGGGACTTTCACCCCTCCACTTT

abundance: few
j_gene: TRBJ2-2
d_gene: -
v_gene: TRBV30
CDR3aa: CAWSVRGAGTGELFF
CDR3nt: TGTGCCTGGAGTGTAAGGGGGGCCGGGACCGGGGAGCTGTTTTTT

abundance: -
j_gene: TRBJ2-5
d_gene: -
v_gene: TRBV3-1
CDR3aa: CASSQGRIRETQYF
CDR3nt: TGTGCCAGCAGCCAAGGTCGAATTCGGGAGACCCAGTACTTC

abundance: many
j_gene: TRBJ2-3
d_gene: -
v_gene: TRBV7-9
CDR3aa: CASSLTLGDTDTQYF
CDR3nt: TGTGCCAGCAGCCTCACTCTGGGGGACACAGATACGCAGTATTTT

abundance: few
j_gene: TRBJ2-2
d_gene: TRBD2
v_gene: TRBV3-1
CDR3aa: CASSPLLAGGTGELFF
CDR3nt: TGTGCCAGCAGCCCGTTACTAGCGGGGGGCACCGGGGAGCTGTTTTTT

abundance: -
j_gene: TRBJ1-3
d_gene: -
v_gene: TRBV25-1
CDR3aa: CASSESGDRNTIYF
CDR3nt: TGTGCCAGCAGTGAATCGGGGGACCGAAACACCATATATTTT

abundance: many
j_gene: TRBJ2-3
d_gene: TRBD2
v_gene: TRBV2
CDR3aa: CASSESSGALTDTQYF
CDR3nt: TGTGCCAGCAGTGAATCCAGCGGGGCCCTCACAGATACGCAGTATTTT

abundance: few
j_gene: TRBJ2-7
d_gene: TRBD2
v_gene: TRBV7-3
CDR3aa: CASSLIPLAGYEQYF
CDR3nt: TGTGCCAGCAGCTTAATTCCCCTAGCGGGATACGAGCAGTACTTC

abundance: many
j_gene: TRBJ2-2
d_gene: TRBD1
v_gene: TRBV5-1
CDR3aa: CASSSGQVTGELFF
CDR3nt: TGCGCCAGCAGCTCAGGACAGGTTACCGGGGAGCTGTTTTTT

abundance: many
j_gene: TRBJ2-7
d_gene: -
v_gene: TRBV24-1
CDR3aa: CATSRGGGSLTYEQYF
CDR3nt: TGTGCCACATCCCGTGGGGGCGGATCTCTAACCTACGAGCAGTACTTC

abundance: -
j_gene: TRBJ1-1
d_gene: -
v_gene: TRBV19
CDR3aa: CASYGGMNTEAFF
CDR3nt: TGTGCCAGTTACGGGGGTATGAACACTGAAGCTTTCTTT

abundance: -
j_gene: TRBJ2-7
d_gene: TRBD1
v_gene: TRBV7-3
CDR3aa: CASSTTGGASYEQYF
CDR3nt: TGTGCCAGCAGCACCACAGGGGGCGCTTCCTACGAGCAGTACTTC

abundance: -
j_gene: TRBJ1-1
d_gene: -
v_gene: TRBV18
CDR3aa: CASSPPGRQDTEAFF
CDR3nt: TGTGCCAGCTCACCACCAGGGCGTCAAGACACTGAAGCTTTCTTT

abundance: few
j_gene: TRBJ2-1
d_gene: TRBD2
v_gene: TRBV20-1
CDR3aa: CSARDMGLASNEQFF
CDR3nt: TGCAGTGCTAGAGATATGGGACTAGCGAGCAATGAGCAGTTCTTC

abundance: -
j_gene: TRBJ1-5
d_gene: -
v_gene: TRBV24-1
CDR3aa: CATSDGGRGSSSLNQPQHF
CDR3nt: TGTGCCACCAGTGACGGGGGGCGGGGGAGCTCAAGCCTCAATCAGCCCCAGCATTTT

abundance: many
j_gene: TRBJ2-3
d_gene: -
v_gene: TRBV15
CDR3aa: CATSSIPRQVPQYF
CDR3nt: TGTGCCACCAGCAGTATCCCTCGACAGGTCCCGCAGTATTTT

abundance: many
j_gene: TRBJ1-1
d_gene: -
v_gene: TRBV5-1
CDR3aa: CASSYTGTVNTEAFF
CDR3nt: TGCGCCAGCAGCTACACCGGGACGGTGAACACTGAAGCTTTCTTT

abundance: many
j_gene: TRBJ1-5
d_gene: -
v_gene: TRBV12-3/TRBV12-4
CDR3aa: CASSPRGATRNQPQHF
CDR3nt: TGTGCCAGCAGCCCTCGGGGTGCCACCCGCAATCAGCCCCAGCATTTT

abundance: few
j_gene: TRBJ2-7
d_gene: TRBD1
v_gene: TRBV5-1
CDR3aa: CASSLALFGTGVYEQYF
CDR3nt: TGCGCCAGCAGCTTGGCTTTGTTCGGGACAGGGGTTTACGAGCAGTACTTC

abundance: -
j_gene: TRBJ2-6
d_gene: -
v_gene: TRBV5-5
CDR3aa: CASSLAFFVQMETNVLTF
CDR3nt: TGTGCCAGCAGCTTGGCGTTTTTTGTACAGATGGAGACCAACGTCCTGACTTTC

abundance: few
j_gene: TRBJ2-2
d_gene: TRBD2
v_gene: TRBV20-1
CDR3aa: CSAPSGGRTGELFF
CDR3nt: TGCAGTGCCCCTAGCGGGGGAAGAACCGGGGAGCTGTTTTTT

abundance: many
j_gene: TRBJ2-5
d_gene: TRBD2
v_gene: TRBV7-9
CDR3aa: CASRLTSGQETQYF
CDR3nt: TGTGCCAGCAGATTGACTAGCGGCCAAGAGACCCAGTACTTC

abundance: many
j_gene: TRBJ1-5
d_gene: TRBD1
v_gene: TRBV28
CDR3aa: CASSFPGQGSNQPQHF
CDR3nt: TGTGCCAGCAGTTTCCCGGGACAGGGTAGCAATCAGCCCCAGCATTTT

abundance: many
j_gene: TRBJ2-7
d_gene: TRBD1
v_gene: TRBV7-9
CDR3aa: CASSNRDRVRQYF
CDR3nt: TGTGCCAGCAGCAACCGGGACAGGGTGCGACAGTACTTC

abundance: many
j_gene: TRBJ1-1
d_gene: -
v_gene: TRBV30
CDR3aa: CAWKIRMGAFF
CDR3nt: TGTGCCTGGAAAATTCGGATGGGGGCTTTCTTT

abundance: -
j_gene: TRBJ1-1
d_gene: -
v_gene: TRBV7-9
CDR3aa: CASSVEGDRTEAFF
CDR3nt: TGTGCCAGCAGCGTCGAAGGGGATCGGACTGAAGCTTTCTTT

abundance: many
j_gene: TRBJ2-7
d_gene: -
v_gene: TRBV9
CDR3aa: CASSVGGSSYEQYF
CDR3nt: TGTGCCAGCAGCGTTGGGGGATCCTCCTACGAGCAGTACTTC

abundance: many
j_gene: TRBJ1-1
d_gene: -
v_gene: TRBV11-2
CDR3aa: CASSLSVGWGTEAFF
CDR3nt: TGTGCCAGCAGCCTTTCAGTGGGCTGGGGCACTGAAGCTTTCTTT

abundance: -
j_gene: TRBJ2-1
d_gene: -
v_gene: TRBV12-3/TRBV12-4
CDR3aa: CASSPRRGAHEQFF
CDR3nt: TGTGCCAGCAGTCCAAGACGTGGGGCCCATGAGCAGTTCTTC

abundance: -
j_gene: TRBJ1-6
d_gene: -
v_gene: TRBV19
CDR3aa: CASSIRDGSYNSPLHF
CDR3nt: TGTGCCAGTAGTATCAGGGACGGCTCCTATAATTCACCCCTCCACTTT

abundance: -
j_gene: TRBJ2-1
d_gene: -
v_gene: TRBV29-1
CDR3aa: CSVDEGSVYEQFF
CDR3nt: TGCAGCGTTGATGAGGGGTCAGTATATGAGCAGTTCTTC

abundance: many
j_gene: TRBJ2-7
d_gene: -
v_gene: TRBV5-1
CDR3aa: CASSPRAGYEQYF
CDR3nt: TGCGCCAGCAGCCCCCGGGCCGGCTACGAGCAGTACTTC

abundance: many
j_gene: TRBJ1-5
d_gene: -
v_gene: TRBV12-3/TRBV12-4
CDR3aa: CASSSGFGGNQPQHF
CDR3nt: TGTGCCAGCAGTTCTGGATTTGGAGGGAATCAGCCCCAGCATTTT

abundance: -
j_gene: TRBJ2-7
d_gene: TRBD1
v_gene: TRBV7-6
CDR3aa: CASGTGPNEQYF
CDR3nt: TGTGCCAGCGGGACAGGGCCAAACGAGCAGTACTTC

abundance: many
j_gene: TRBJ2-5
d_gene: -
v_gene: TRBV12-3/TRBV12-4
CDR3aa: CASSQPGKTQYF
CDR3nt: TGTGCCAGCAGTCAGCCGGGGAAGACCCAGTACTTC

abundance: few
j_gene: TRBJ2-6
d_gene: -
v_gene: TRBV27
CDR3aa: CASSYISGANVLTF
CDR3nt: TGTGCCAGCAGCTATATCTCTGGGGCCAACGTCCTGACTTTC

abundance: many
j_gene: TRBJ1-1
d_gene: -
v_gene: TRBV19
CDR3aa: CASRTTGGINTEAFF
CDR3nt: TGTGCCAGTAGGACAACCGGGGGAATAAACACTGAAGCTTTCTTT

abundance: few
j_gene: TRBJ2-5
d_gene: TRBD2
v_gene: TRBV7-7
CDR3aa: CASSSTSGQETQYF
CDR3nt: TGTGCCAGCAGCTCCACTAGCGGTCAAGAGACCCAGTACTTC

abundance: -
j_gene: TRBJ2-2
d_gene: -
v_gene: TRBV5-1
CDR3aa: CASSGRGLDGEPFF
CDR3nt: TGCGCCAGCAGCGGCAGGGGACTGGACGGGGAGCCGTTTTTT

abundance: -
j_gene: TRBJ2-3
d_gene: TRBD2
v_gene: TRBV20-1
CDR3aa: CSATGTSGGAGDTQYF
CDR3nt: TGCAGTGCGACCGGGACTAGCGGGGGGGCGGGAGATACGCAGTATTTT

abundance: few
j_gene: TRBJ2-1
d_gene: -
v_gene: TRBV7-9
CDR3aa: CASSFAQGNEQFF
CDR3nt: TGTGCCAGCAGCTTTGCCCAGGGGAATGAGCAGTTCTTC

abundance: many
j_gene: TRBJ2-1
d_gene: TRBD1
v_gene: TRBV28
CDR3aa: CASSFTGTGAEQFF
CDR3nt: TGTGCCAGCAGTTTTACCGGGACAGGGGCTGAGCAGTTCTTC

abundance: many
j_gene: TRBJ2-7
d_gene: -
v_gene: TRBV28
CDR3aa: CASLRGTYEQYF
CDR3nt: TGTGCCAGTCTCAGGGGCACCTACGAGCAGTACTTC

abundance: once
j_gene: TRBJ1-2
d_gene: TRBD1
v_gene: TRBV6-9
CDR3aa: CASSYGGLTGWGGYTF
CDR3nt: TGTGCCAGCAGTTATGGGGGGCTGACAGGGTGGGGTGGCTACACCTTC

abundance: many
j_gene: TRBJ1-1
d_gene: -
v_gene: TRBV7-2
CDR3aa: CASSLILEGGRLDTEAFF
CDR3nt: TGTGCCAGCAGCTTAATATTAGAAGGCGGCCGACTGGACACTGAAGCTTTCTTT

abundance: -
j_gene: TRBJ1-1
d_gene: -
v_gene: TRBV20-1
CDR3aa: CSAHVTGFAFF
CDR3nt: TGCAGTGCTCACGTTACAGGGTTCGCTTTCTTT

abundance: few
j_gene: TRBJ1-4
d_gene: -
v_gene: TRBV30
CDR3aa: CAWSVRFREGTNEKLFF
CDR3nt: TGTGCCTGGAGTGTACGTTTTCGGGAGGGTACTAATGAAAAACTGTTTTTT

abundance: few
j_gene: TRBJ1-5
d_gene: -
v_gene: TRBV4-1
CDR3aa: CASSQDGENQPQHF
CDR3nt: TGCGCCAGCAGCCAAGATGGGGAGAATCAGCCCCAGCATTTT

abundance: many
j_gene: TRBJ1-3
d_gene: TRBD1
v_gene: TRBV6-1
CDR3aa: CASSTGVGGNTIYF
CDR3nt: TGTGCCAGCAGTACAGGGGTAGGTGGAAACACCATATATTTT